A single T cell receptor beta chain is shown here with its context. Antigen specificity is unknown. This specimen comes from a study of T cells in Graves' hyperthyroidism and ophthalmopathy. Study-wide findings and caveats: Blood also held most thyroid clonotypes expanded beyond 0.001. Ophthalmopathy was distinguished from stable hyperthyroidism by 13 V-J signatures.

Over 18 months, lack of ophthalmopathy progression marked Graves' hyperthyroidism as stable. Amplified TCR beta CDR3 regions came from RNA transcripts. With the HTBI primer set, the TCR CDR3 went through a first round of RT-PCR. TCRdb reprocessed the multiplex PCR reads with MiXCR, giving one entry per CDR3 protein. The sample has hundreds of thousands of distinct CDR3 sequences, 12% to 15% seen once. The TCR originated in a woman between 18 and 30 years old with Graves' hyperthyroidism. Sequencing input: blood.

CDR3 residues: CASSTDRGPVSEAFF. For the CDR3, the DNA is TGTGCCAGCAGTACTGACAGGGGTCCCGTCTCTGAAGCTTTCTTT. The chain has TRBV6-1 and TRBJ1-1, with 8 bases lining up with TRBD1. The V gene's germline CDR1 is MNHNS and CDR2 SASEGT. Trimming took 5 bases from V and 6 from J; bases not matched to a gene: 11. CDR3 length: 15 amino acids.